These 19 T cell receptor beta chains were sequenced from one sample in a study of response to subunit inactivated influenza vaccine. In TCRdb, the RT-PCR reads were re-called with MiXCR into one record per CDR3 protein. This table has hundreds of thousands of distinct CDR3 sequences, roughly a fifth appearing once. The sequencing here drew on PBMCs from blood, taken less than 22 months after vaccination. These TCRs come from a man between 45 and 75 years old who received an inactivated influenza vaccine.

This clonotype has just one count. V usage is TRBV6-5 and J usage is TRBJ2-2; 10 bases align to TRBD1. The junction had 3 bases not matched to a gene; V was cut back by 4 bases and J by 4 bases. Per germline, CDR1 MNHEY and CDR2 SVGAGI. CDR3 length: 15 residues. CDR3 protein: CASSWDRGPTGELFF. The CDR3 DNA is TGTGCCAGCAGTTGGGACAGGGGTCCCACCGGGGAGCTGTTTTTT.

There are a few counts of this clonotype. V and J are TRBV20-1 and TRBJ2-7; the match to TRBD2 covers 10 bases. The trim removed 5 bases at V and 9 bases at J, leaving 16 bases unmatched. This CDR3 region has 15 residues. Germline CDR1 is DFQATT and CDR2 is SNEGSKA (reference sequence). The CDR3 coding sequence is TGCAGTGCTGACAAAATTGCTACTAGCGGGATAGGGCAGTACTTC. This codes for CSADKIATSGIGQYF.

The chain carries TRBV6-2 or TRBV6-3 and TRBJ2-7, with TRBD2 matching over 7 bases. This CDR3 is built from 15 residues. V was pared by 6 bases and J by 1 base, with 9 bases of the junction left unmatched. Looked up from germline, CDR1 is MNHEY and CDR2 is SVGEGT. The CDR3 nucleotides are TGTGCCAGCAGCCCCTTCGAGCGGGAATCCTACGAGCAGTACTTC. It specifies CASSPFERESYEQYF.

This clonotype was counted a few times. The chain is built from TRBV6-6 and TRBJ1-1; D perhaps matches TRBD1 (5 bases). Per germline, CDR1 MNHNY and CDR2 SVGAGI (reference sequence). This CDR3 has 15 residues. Trimming pared 0 bases from V and 10 bases from J, leaving 18 bases between. The CDR3 DNA reads as TGTGCCAGCAGTTACTCGATTCAGGCAGGGCAGCGAGCTTTCTTT. Protein product: CASSYSIQAGQRAFF.

This clonotype has a handful of counts. V gene TRBV20-1 combines with J gene TRBJ1-2; 7 nucleotides line up with TRBD1. CDR1 is DFQATT and CDR2 is SNEGSKA in the germline V gene (reference sequence). Trimming at V came to 6 bases and at J to 5 bases, leaving 18 bases not matched to a gene. The CDR3 length is 16 residues. The CDR3 sequence: CSAPSGTAPSYYGYTF. The CDR3, as DNA: TGCAGTGCCCCGTCCGGGACAGCCCCGAGTTATTATGGCTACACCTTC.

The DNA of the CDR3 is TGTGCCTCTGGGGACCCCGTTCCAACTAACTATGGCTACACCTTC. This codes for CASGDPVPTNYGYTF. This chain links TRBV6-1 with TRBJ1-2; a possible D gene is TRBD1 (5 bases). Trimming took off 11 bases at V and 0 bases at J, with 19 bases between the two ends. Germline V gene sequence: CDR1 MNHNS, CDR2 SASEGT. CDR3 length equals 15 residues.

This clonotype was observed a few times. CDR3 amino acids: CASSLGRELETQYF. In DNA form, the CDR3 reads TGTGCCAGCAGCTTAGGCAGGGAGTTGGAGACCCAGTACTTC. The chain uses TRBV7-2 and TRBJ2-5; D may correspond to TRBD1 or TRBD2 (5 bases each). This CDR3 comprises 14 residues. Deletions cut 1 base from V and 5 bases from J, with 11 bases between. The germline V gene has CDR1 SGHTA and CDR2 FQGNSA.

This clonotype has just a few counts. The CDR3 nucleotides read TGTGCCAGCAGTTCAGACGGGGTTTTCACAGATACGCAGTATTTT. Its protein is CASSSDGVFTDTQYF. The chain combines TRBV28 with TRBJ2-3, with D possibly being TRBD2 (5 bases). The CDR3 spans 15 residues. V shed 4 bases and J shed 2 bases, with 13 bases lying between them. Germline-derived CDR1 and CDR2 are MDHEN and SYDVKM.

This clonotype was counted between two and nine times. This chain connects TRBV28 to TRBJ2-7; D tentatively fits TRBD1 or TRBD2 (5 bases each). Per the germline V gene, CDR1 is MDHEN and CDR2 is SYDVKM. This CDR3 is built from 14 residues. Trimming removed 6 bases at V and 0 bases at J, with 12 bases between. CDR3 loop: CASSEGTLSYEQYF. DNA for the CDR3: TGTGCCAGCAGCGAAGGGACGCTCTCCTACGAGCAGTACTTC.

This clonotype was seen a few times. The chain carries TRBV20-1 and TRBJ2-3, with D uncertain. With 0 bases removed from V and 6 bases from J, the gap between germline ends came to 7 bases. Germline V gives CDR1 DFQATT, CDR2 SNEGSKA (reference sequence). The CDR3 extends over 12 amino acids. The CDR3 loop reads CSARDPTDTQYF. Written as DNA, the CDR3 is TGCAGTGCTAGAGATCCGACTGATACGCAGTATTTT.

The V gene is TRBV6-5, the J gene TRBJ1-2, with 8 bases that match TRBD1. The junction had 8 bases not matched to a gene; V was cut back by 0 bases and J by 2 bases. The length of the CDR3 is 17 residues. From germline, CDR1 is MNHEY and CDR2 SVGAGI. CDR3 sequence (DNA): TGTGCCAGCAGTTACTCCTCCGGACAGGGTTACAACTATGGCTACACCTTC. Translation: CASSYSSGQGYNYGYTF.

This rearrangement joins TRBV6-4 to TRBJ1-2; no firm D call. This CDR3 comprises 16 residues. Germline-derived CDR1 and CDR2 are MRHNA and SNTAGT. V was shortened by 6 bases and J by 8 bases, with 25 bases between the two germline ends. CDR3 sequence: CASSLLGQERGRGYTF. In nucleotides, the CDR3 is TGTGCCAGCAGCCTCTTGGGTCAGGAGCGCGGTAGGGGCTACACCTTC.

The table lists this clonotype with many counts. The V and J genes are TRBV27 and TRBJ1-6; D possibly corresponds to TRBD1 (5 bases). The germline V and J ends were trimmed by 5 bases and 0 bases, with 14 bases remaining between them. The CDR3 length is 17 residues. Germline V gene sequence: CDR1 MNHEY, CDR2 SMNVEV (reference sequence). The CDR3 is CASSRSARGSYNSPLHF. CDR3 nucleotide sequence: TGTGCCAGCAGTCGGAGCGCGAGGGGCTCCTATAATTCACCCCTCCACTTT.

There are a few counts of this clonotype. The chain has TRBV11-2 and TRBJ2-1; no clear D gene. V gave up 3 bases and J gave up 3 bases, with 9 bases separating them. Germline CDR1 SGHAT, CDR2 FQNNGV. The CDR3 spans 14 residues. CDR3 nucleotide sequence: TGTGCCAGCAGCTTTAACGGGCACTACAATGAGCAGTTCTTC. Amino acid sequence: CASSFNGHYNEQFF.

V usage is TRBV6-2 or TRBV6-3 and J usage is TRBJ1-3; unclear D gene. Germline loops: CDR1 MNHEY, CDR2 SVGEGT. Trimming cost V 2 bases and J 0 bases, with 14 bases left between them. The CDR3 spans 17 residues. This chain's CDR3 is CASSYERLISSGNTIYF. Written as DNA, the CDR3 is TGTGCCAGCAGTTACGAACGACTGATTAGCTCTGGAAACACCATATATTTT.

A few counts support this clonotype. The rearrangement uses TRBV10-3 and TRBJ2-2; TRBD2 agrees at 10 bases. With V trimmed by 11 bases and J by 4 bases, 7 bases remained unmatched. The CDR3 has 14 amino acids. The germline CDR1 and CDR2 sequences are ENHRY and SYGVKD. The CDR3 DNA reads as TGTGCCGCCTCTACTAGCGGGGCCACCGGGGAGCTGTTTTTT. Translating gives CAASTSGATGELFF.

This sequence joins TRBV6-2 or TRBV6-3 and TRBJ2-2; maybe TRBD2 (6 bases). Germline V gives CDR1 MNHEY, CDR2 SVGEGT. V shed 7 bases and J shed 5 bases, with 14 bases lying between them. The CDR3 covers 14 residues. This CDR3 reads CASNPGLLTGELFF. For the CDR3, the DNA is TGTGCCAGCAATCCGGGACTTCTTACCGGGGAGCTGTTTTTT.

This clonotype was detected a few times. The chain joins TRBV14 to TRBJ2-3, with D maybe TRBD2 (5 bases). With 0 bases removed from V and 6 bases from J, the gap between germline ends came to 22 bases. Germline V gene lookup returns CDR1 SGHDN and CDR2 FVKESK. The CDR3 contains 18 residues. In DNA, the CDR3 is TGTGCCAGCAGCCAAGATAGAAATGAGGACTCCACATGGGATACGCAGTATTTT. It is translated as CASSQDRNEDSTWDTQYF. The full variable domain, rest sourced from reference TRBV14 and TRBJ2-3, is EAGVTQFPSHSVIEKGQTVTLRCDPISGHDNLYWYRRVMGKEIKFLLHFVKESKQDESGMPNNRFLAERTGGTYSTLKVQPAELEDSGVYFCASSQDRNEDSTWDTQYFGPGTRLTVL.

In its sample, this clonotype was seen a few times. V is TRBV12-3 or TRBV12-4 and J is TRBJ1-4; weak D call: TRBD1 (6 bases). The length of the CDR3 is 12 residues. The V gene lost 6 bases and the J gene lost 7 bases, with 9 bases spanning the gap. The CDR3 DNA reads TGTGCCAGCAGCCGGACAGTTGAAAAACTGTTTTTT. Translated: CASSRTVEKLFF.